A single sample is the source of the 19 T cell receptor beta chains below, sequenced in a study of cytomegalovirus exposure and HLA in healthy donors. Method: immunoSEQ multiplex PCR; TCRdb's copy keeps in-frame clones and lacks some. Of some 50,000 clones detected, just over 90% appear once; the ten largest clones hold under 6.5%. The sequenced material came from PBMCs. These receptors came from a woman in her late teens or twenties in good health and CMV-seronegative.

This clone was observed once. The J gene is TRBJ2-1, the V gene TRBV29-1; 9 nucleotides agree with TRBD1. Germline V gives CDR1 SQVTM, CDR2 ANQGSEA. This CDR3 comprises 14 residues. Unmatched junction bases numbered 4, after V lost 1 base and J lost 6 bases. The CDR3 spells CSVEGDRVRNEQFF. CDR3 DNA: TGCAGCGTTGAAGGGGACAGGGTACGCAATGAGCAGTTCTTC.

The V and J genes are TRBV5-1 and TRBJ2-5, with D possibly being TRBD1 (5 bases). V dropped 2 bases and J dropped 5 bases, with 13 bases sitting between them. The germline V gene has CDR1 SGHRS and CDR2 YFSETQ. This CDR3 is 14 amino acids long. This CDR3 reads CASSFLPGPETQYF. CDR3 nucleotide sequence: TGCGCCAGCAGCTTCCTCCCAGGGCCGGAGACCCAGTACTTC.

This clone was seen once. The V gene is TRBV19, the J gene TRBJ1-5; 9 bases agree with TRBD1. The CDR3 covers 15 residues. Trimming removed 3 bases from V and 7 bases from J; junction bases left unmatched: 7. The germline V gene encodes CDR1 LNHDA and CDR2 SQIVND (reference sequence). The CDR3 DNA reads as TGTGCCAGTAGTATTACAGGGGGCCCAGGGCAGCCCCAGCATTTT. This codes for CASSITGGPGQPQHF. The entire variable domain, with the rest obtained from reference TRBV19 and TRBJ1-5, is as follows: DGGITQSPKYLFRKEGQNVTLSCEQNLNHDAMYWYRQDPGQGLRLIYYSQIVNDFQKGDIAEGYSVSREKKESFPLTVTSAQKNPTAFYLCASSITGGPGQPQHFGDGTRLSIL.

The CDR3 DNA sequence: TGTGCCAGCAGCTTAGCCAGGGCGGGGGAACACACTGAAGCTTTCTTT. Its translation is CASSLARAGEHTEAFF. The chain carries TRBV7-6 and TRBJ1-1; TRBD1 is a possible D gene (5 bases). Trimming left V 0 bases short and J 3 bases short, with 14 bases between. The CDR3 consists of 16 residues. CDR1 is SGHVS and CDR2 is FNYEAQ in the germline V gene.

This chain joins TRBV5-6 and TRBJ1-2; 8 bases are shared with TRBD1. This CDR3 has 15 residues. After removal of 6 bases from V and 6 bases from J, the junction contained 13 bases not matched to a gene. Germline V gene data show CDR1 as SGHDT and CDR2 as YYEEEE. CDR3: CASTQLDRAIDGYTF. CDR3 DNA: TGTGCCAGCACACAACTGGACAGGGCAATCGATGGCTACACCTTC.

V is TRBV7-8 and J is TRBJ2-2; no clear D. CDR1 is SGHVS and CDR2 is FQNEAQ in the germline V gene. The CDR3 covers 16 residues. V shed 2 bases and J shed 6 bases, with 16 bases lying between them. CDR3 loop: CASSLLTRFRAGELFF. The CDR3 bases are TGTGCCAGCAGCTTATTAACCAGGTTTCGAGCCGGGGAGCTGTTTTTT. Together with reference TRBV7-8 and TRBJ2-2, the CDR3 gives the full variable domain: GAGVSQSPRYKVAKRGQDVALRCDPISGHVSLFWYQQALGQGPEFLTYFQNEAQLDKSGLPSDRFFAERPEGSVSTLKIQRTQQEDSAVYLCASSLLTRFRAGELFFGEGSRLTVL.

The CDR3 DNA is TGTGCTAGTGGCCTATCAGGGACAGATACGCAGTATTTT. Amino acids: CASGLSGTDTQYF. The chain has TRBV12-5 and TRBJ2-3, with a weak D call TRBD1 (5 bases). Trimming pared 6 bases from V and 3 bases from J, leaving 10 bases between. The CDR3 has 13 residues. From germline, CDR1 is LGHNT and CDR2 FRNRAP. The entire variable domain, with the rest obtained from reference TRBV12-5 and TRBJ2-3, is as follows: DARVTQTPRHKVTEMGQEVTMRCQPILGHNTVFWYRQTMMQGLELLAYFRNRAPLDDSGMPKDRFSAEMPDATLATLKIQPSEPRDSAVYFCASGLSGTDTQYFGPGTRLTVL.

The CDR3 spells CASSVASGNTEAFF. CDR3 bases: TGTGCCAGCAGCGTAGCTTCGGGAAACACTGAAGCTTTCTTT. V usage is TRBV9 and J usage is TRBJ1-1; D not resolved. The germline V gene encodes CDR1 SGDLS and CDR2 YYNGEE. The length of the CDR3 is 14 residues. Trimming took off 0 bases at V and 2 bases at J, with 8 bases between the two ends.

This clone was observed once. The rearrangement joins TRBV5-4 to TRBJ2-5, with 8 positions matching TRBD1. Trimming cost V 4 bases and J 5 bases; bases outside gene matches: 19. The CDR3 is 18 residues long. The germline V gene encodes CDR1 SGHNT and CDR2 YYREEE (reference sequence). The CDR3 here is CASSHVMGYSTGDETQYF. The CDR3 nucleotides read TGTGCCAGCAGCCACGTTATGGGGTACTCGACAGGGGATGAGACCCAGTACTTC. Using reference TRBV5-4 and TRBJ2-5 for the parts outside the CDR3, the full variable domain is ETGVTQSPTHLIKTRGQQVTLRCSSQSGHNTVSWYQQALGQGPQFIFQYYREEENGRGNFPPRFSGLQFPNYSSELNVNALELDDSALYLCASSHVMGYSTGDETQYFGPGTRLLVL.

Only one count was recorded for this clone. V and J are TRBV5-1 and TRBJ2-3, with D possibly matching TRBD2 (6 bases). V shed 0 bases and J shed 1 base, with 9 bases lying between them. CDR1 and CDR2 (germline): SGHRS, YFSETQ. This CDR3 contains 15 residues. CDR3 residues: CASSLVGGGTDTQYF. CDR3 nucleotides: TGCGCCAGCAGCTTGGTTGGCGGGGGCACAGATACGCAGTATTTT.

The chain carries TRBV5-4 and TRBJ1-1; possible D gene TRBD1, 6 bases. This CDR3 has 14 residues. The V gene lost 3 bases and the J gene lost 4 bases, with 13 bases spanning the gap. Per the germline V gene, CDR1 is SGHNT and CDR2 is YYREEE (reference sequence). CDR3 amino acids: CASSWGGGGTEAFF. CDR3 DNA: TGTGCCAGCAGCTGGGGGGGCGGAGGCACTGAAGCTTTCTTT.

CDR3 sequence (DNA): TGTGCCAGCTCACCACAACAGAACACTGAAGCTTTCTTT. Amino acids: CASSPQQNTEAFF. The rearrangement uses TRBV18 and TRBJ1-1; no firm D call. V lost 1 base and J lost 1, with 4 bases in between. The germline CDR1 and CDR2 sequences are KGHSH and LQKENI. The CDR3 contains 13 residues.

The chain has TRBV27 and TRBJ2-1; 7 nucleotides agree with TRBD2. The germline gives CDR1 MNHEY, CDR2 SMNVEV (reference sequence). This CDR3 is 12 amino acids long. The trim removed 5 bases at V and 12 bases at J, leaving 7 bases unmatched. The CDR3 spells CASSATTGGQFF. The CDR3 bases are TGTGCCAGCAGTGCCACAACGGGAGGGCAGTTCTTC.

This chain links TRBV18 with TRBJ1-1; TRBD1 agrees at 7 bases. Trimming at V came to 5 bases and at J to 4 bases, leaving 4 bases not matched to a gene. Germline lookup yields CDR1 KGHSH and CDR2 LQKENI. The CDR3 has 13 residues. For the CDR3, the DNA is TGTGCCAGCTCAGCACAGGGGTCCACTGAAGCTTTCTTT. As protein: CASSAQGSTEAFF.

This rearrangement joins TRBV19 to TRBJ1-2; D ambiguous. The length of the CDR3 is 13 residues. Germline lookup yields CDR1 LNHDA and CDR2 SQIVND (reference sequence). Between the trimmed V and J ends, which lost 2 bases and 1 base, there was a span of 5 bases. CDR3 nucleotides: TGTGCCAGTAGTATACCGTATAACTATGGCTACACCTTC. Translated, it gives CASSIPYNYGYTF.

The chain couples TRBV7-6 to TRBJ1-4, with 9 nucleotides matching TRBD1. Per the germline V gene, CDR1 is SGHVS and CDR2 is FNYEAQ. This CDR3 is 16 amino acids long. The V and J ends lost 2 bases and 6 bases, in that order; junction bases with no gene match: 7. The CDR3 DNA reads as TGTGCCAGCAGCTTAATAGGGTGGACAGGGGATGAAAAACTGTTTTTT. Translated: CASSLIGWTGDEKLFF.

This clone was counted between two and nine times. The V call is TRBV7-8, the J call TRBJ1-3, with a weak D call TRBD1 (5 bases). V was clipped by 5 bases and J by 8 bases, with 19 bases between them. The V gene's germline CDR1 is SGHVS and CDR2 FQNEAQ. The CDR3 is made up of 15 amino acids. CDR3 amino acids: CASSLSRGRHDTIYF. The CDR3 bases are TGTGCCAGCAGCCTCAGCCGGGGGAGGCATGACACCATATATTTT.

This CDR3 reads CASSLTSGQYNEQFF. The CDR3 DNA is TGTGCCAGTAGTCTGACTAGCGGTCAGTACAATGAGCAGTTCTTC. V gene TRBV19 combines with J gene TRBJ2-1, with 9 bases that match TRBD2. This CDR3 is built from 15 residues. Germline CDR1 is LNHDA and CDR2 is SQIVND (reference sequence). Trimming took 5 bases from V and 4 from J; bases not matched to a gene: 6.

This clone was observed a few times. The rearrangement uses TRBV2 and TRBJ1-2; D is ambiguous. Trimming removed 2 bases at V and 8 bases at J, with 6 bases between. CDR1 is SNHLY and CDR2 is FYNNEI in the germline V gene. CDR3 length equals 11 residues. CDR3 loop: CASSEIYGYTF. CDR3 bases: TGTGCCAGCAGTGAAATCTACGGCTACACCTTC.